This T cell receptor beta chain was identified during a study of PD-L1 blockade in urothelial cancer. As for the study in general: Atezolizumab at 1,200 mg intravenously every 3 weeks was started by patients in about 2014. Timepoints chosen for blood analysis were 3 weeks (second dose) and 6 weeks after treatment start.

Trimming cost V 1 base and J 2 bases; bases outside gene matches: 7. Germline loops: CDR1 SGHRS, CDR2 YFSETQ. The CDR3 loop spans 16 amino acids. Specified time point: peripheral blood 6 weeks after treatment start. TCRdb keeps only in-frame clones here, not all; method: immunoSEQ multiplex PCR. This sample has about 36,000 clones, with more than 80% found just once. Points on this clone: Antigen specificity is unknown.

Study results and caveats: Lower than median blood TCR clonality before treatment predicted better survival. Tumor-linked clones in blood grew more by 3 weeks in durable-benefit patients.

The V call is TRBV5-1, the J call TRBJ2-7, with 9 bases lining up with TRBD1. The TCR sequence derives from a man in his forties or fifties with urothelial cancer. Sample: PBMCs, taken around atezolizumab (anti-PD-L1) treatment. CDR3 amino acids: CASSLQRQGGTYEQYF. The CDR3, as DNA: TGCGCCAGCAGCTTGCAGAGACAGGGGGGGACCTACGAGCAGTACTTC.